These T cell receptor beta chains were read from a single sample in a study of blood T cell repertoires in COVID-19. Generated by immunoSEQ multiplex PCR, the TCRdb table keeps only in-frame clones and is missing some. The sample lists a few hundred thousand clones; 89% were seen once. The source material was PBMCs or T cells enriched from blood (not recorded which). These receptors were collected from a woman aged 25-40 years who had recovered from COVID-19. CDR3s leave out the opening cysteine and the closing phenylalanine or tryptophan.

cdr3_aa: ASSLNRGGTPS; v_call: TRBV7-2; cdr3_length: 11; j_call: TRBJ1-2
cdr3_aa: ASSSGTGPYEQY; v_call: TRBV5-6; cdr3_length: 12; j_call: TRBJ2-7
cdr3_aa: ASSLSLAGVGKNIQY; v_call: TRBV5-1; cdr3_length: 15; j_call: TRBJ2-4
cdr3_aa: ASRAVGGRPQH; v_call: TRBV19; cdr3_length: 11; j_call: TRBJ1-5
cdr3_aa: ATSRDLGQGRGYT; v_call: TRBV15; cdr3_length: 13; j_call: TRBJ1-2
cdr3_aa: ASSSGQGNYGYT; v_call: TRBV6-5; cdr3_length: 12; j_call: TRBJ1-2
cdr3_aa: ASRYPRGSGRPNTGELF; v_call: TRBV11-2; cdr3_length: 17; j_call: TRBJ2-2
cdr3_aa: ASSYPRLAGRADEQF; v_call: TRBV6-2/TRBV6-3; cdr3_length: 15; j_call: TRBJ2-1
cdr3_aa: ASSPRGNQPQH; v_call: TRBV18; cdr3_length: 11; j_call: TRBJ1-5
cdr3_aa: ASSLISEYEQY; v_call: TRBV7-8; cdr3_length: 11; j_call: TRBJ2-7
cdr3_aa: ASSSRTNTQY; v_call: TRBV5-1; cdr3_length: 10; j_call: TRBJ2-3
cdr3_aa: ASSVNPLAGGLRGSYEQY; v_call: TRBV9; cdr3_length: 18; j_call: TRBJ2-7
cdr3_aa: ASSFGTGKDEQY; v_call: TRBV7-2; cdr3_length: 12; j_call: TRBJ2-7
cdr3_aa: ASRIGTGKLAHTGELF; v_call: TRBV25-1; cdr3_length: 16; j_call: TRBJ2-2
cdr3_aa: ASSKLIAGPRFANTGELF; v_call: TRBV5-1; cdr3_length: 18; j_call: TRBJ2-2
cdr3_aa: ASSLRGDVGYT; v_call: TRBV5-4; cdr3_length: 11; j_call: TRBJ1-2
cdr3_aa: ATTTSNTGELF; v_call: TRBV15; cdr3_length: 11; j_call: TRBJ2-2
cdr3_aa: ASSFGGAGRHQPQH; v_call: TRBV7-2; cdr3_length: 14; j_call: TRBJ1-5
cdr3_aa: ASSYSVAGGYEQY; v_call: TRBV6-5; cdr3_length: 13; j_call: TRBJ2-7
cdr3_aa: ASQSWGQGRSGANVLT; v_call: TRBV19; cdr3_length: 16; j_call: TRBJ2-6
cdr3_aa: AWRPPGHRIQETQY; v_call: TRBV30; cdr3_length: 14; j_call: TRBJ2-5
cdr3_aa: ASKSGLTAKNIQY; v_call: TRBV28; cdr3_length: 13; j_call: TRBJ2-4
cdr3_aa: ASGLVIGSSYEQY; v_call: TRBV12-5; cdr3_length: 13; j_call: TRBJ2-7
cdr3_aa: ASSFATGIEQY; v_call: TRBV5-6; cdr3_length: 11; j_call: TRBJ2-7
cdr3_aa: ASSPGQGGYT; v_call: TRBV18; cdr3_length: 10; j_call: TRBJ1-2
cdr3_aa: ASSKTGTGLRSPLH; v_call: TRBV2; cdr3_length: 14; j_call: TRBJ1-6
cdr3_aa: ASSPLGTFYGYT; v_call: TRBV27; cdr3_length: 12; j_call: TRBJ1-2
cdr3_aa: ASSSGRRLTGELF; v_call: TRBV11-2; cdr3_length: 13; j_call: TRBJ2-2
cdr3_aa: ASSLVGAANTEAF; v_call: TRBV5-1; cdr3_length: 13; j_call: TRBJ1-1
cdr3_aa: AWSGLGQGLYEQY; v_call: TRBV30; cdr3_length: 13; j_call: TRBJ2-7
cdr3_aa: ASSLGQGWGYT; v_call: TRBV5-1; cdr3_length: 11; j_call: TRBJ1-2
cdr3_aa: ATSWQGRELF; v_call: TRBV7-8; cdr3_length: 10; j_call: TRBJ2-2
cdr3_aa: ASSLAAGEDTQY; v_call: TRBV5-1; cdr3_length: 12; j_call: TRBJ2-3
cdr3_aa: ASITERRGNTGELF; v_call: TRBV7-3; cdr3_length: 14; j_call: TRBJ2-2
cdr3_aa: ASSLAVAGGVLNEQF; v_call: TRBV7-2; cdr3_length: 15; j_call: TRBJ2-1
cdr3_aa: ASSSRQGFTEAF; v_call: TRBV7-2; cdr3_length: 12; j_call: TRBJ1-1
cdr3_aa: ASSPPAGGQF; v_call: TRBV18; cdr3_length: 10; j_call: TRBJ2-1
cdr3_aa: ASRSSPLAYGYT; v_call: TRBV5-1; cdr3_length: 12; j_call: TRBJ1-2
cdr3_aa: ASREQGNSYEQY; v_call: TRBV5-1; cdr3_length: 12; j_call: TRBJ2-7
cdr3_aa: AWGRDRNQPQH; v_call: TRBV30; cdr3_length: 11; j_call: TRBJ1-5
cdr3_aa: ASSPNAYNSPLH; v_call: TRBV7-9; cdr3_length: 12; j_call: TRBJ1-6
cdr3_aa: ASSLVGGGQEETQY; v_call: TRBV28; cdr3_length: 14; j_call: TRBJ2-5
cdr3_aa: ASSVEGGGPASEQF; v_call: TRBV9; cdr3_length: 14; j_call: TRBJ2-1
cdr3_aa: ASIRTSGYEQY; v_call: TRBV7-9; cdr3_length: 11; j_call: TRBJ2-7
cdr3_aa: ATSISGRVTGELF; v_call: TRBV24-1; cdr3_length: 13; j_call: TRBJ2-2
cdr3_aa: ASSLGLGQGDYGYT; v_call: TRBV13; cdr3_length: 14; j_call: TRBJ1-2
cdr3_aa: ASSAGLAGVETQY; v_call: TRBV7-9; cdr3_length: 13; j_call: TRBJ2-5
cdr3_aa: ASSRGWGNTEAF; v_call: TRBV6-5; cdr3_length: 12; j_call: TRBJ1-1
cdr3_aa: ASSQSTVPTGPYGYT; v_call: TRBV16; cdr3_length: 15; j_call: TRBJ1-2
cdr3_aa: ASMKDSPYEQY; v_call: TRBV2; cdr3_length: 11; j_call: TRBJ2-7
cdr3_aa: ASSLTAYNSPLH; v_call: TRBV27; cdr3_length: 12; j_call: TRBJ1-6
cdr3_aa: ASSSDRLSYT; v_call: TRBV6-5; cdr3_length: 10; j_call: TRBJ1-2
cdr3_aa: ASSDQTAFNTGELF; v_call: TRBV10-1; cdr3_length: 14; j_call: TRBJ2-2
cdr3_aa: ASSLNPNTDTQY; v_call: TRBV7-6; cdr3_length: 12; j_call: TRBJ2-3